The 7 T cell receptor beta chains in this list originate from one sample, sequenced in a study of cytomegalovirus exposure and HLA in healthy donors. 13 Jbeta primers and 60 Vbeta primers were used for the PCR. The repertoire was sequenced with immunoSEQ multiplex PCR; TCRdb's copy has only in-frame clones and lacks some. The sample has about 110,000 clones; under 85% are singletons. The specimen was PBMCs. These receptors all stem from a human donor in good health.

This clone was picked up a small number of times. The CDR3: CASSLGGAGYYEQYF. The CDR3, as DNA: TGTGCCAGCAGTTTAGGTGGGGCAGGCTACTACGAGCAGTACTTC. The V call is TRBV28, the J call TRBJ2-7; perhaps TRBD1 as D (5 bases). The CDR3 extends over 15 amino acids. In germline, CDR1 is MDHEN, CDR2 SYDVKM. V dropped 2 bases and J dropped 3 bases, with 14 bases sitting between them.

The CDR3 sequence is CASSLGLAGVGEQYF. The CDR3 DNA follows: TGTGCCAGCAGCTTGGGACTAGCGGGAGTAGGCGAGCAGTACTTC. The chain combines TRBV28 with TRBJ2-7; 14 nucleotides align to TRBD2. CDR3 length equals 15 residues. Germline lookup yields CDR1 MDHEN and CDR2 SYDVKM. V dropped 6 bases and J dropped 6; count of bases not matched to a gene: 7.

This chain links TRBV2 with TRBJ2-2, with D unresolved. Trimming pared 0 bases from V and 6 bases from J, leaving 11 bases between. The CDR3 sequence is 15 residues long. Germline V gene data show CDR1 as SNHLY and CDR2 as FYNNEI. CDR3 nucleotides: TGTGCCAGCAGTGAAGCGTCTGGAGATCCCGGGGAGCTGTTTTTT. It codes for CASSEASGDPGELFF.

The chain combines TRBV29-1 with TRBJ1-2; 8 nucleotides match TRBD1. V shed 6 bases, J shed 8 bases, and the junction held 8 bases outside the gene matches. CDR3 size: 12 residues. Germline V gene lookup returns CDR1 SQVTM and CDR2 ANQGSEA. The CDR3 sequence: CSVGTGGTGYTF. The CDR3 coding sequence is TGCAGCGTGGGGACAGGCGGCACGGGCTACACCTTC.

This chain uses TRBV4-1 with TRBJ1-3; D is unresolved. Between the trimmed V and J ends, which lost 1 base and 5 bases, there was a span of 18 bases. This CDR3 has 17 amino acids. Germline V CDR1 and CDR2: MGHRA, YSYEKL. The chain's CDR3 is CASSQAVGALDRNTIYF. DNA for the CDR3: TGCGCCAGCAGCCAAGCGGTGGGAGCCTTAGATAGAAACACCATATATTTT.

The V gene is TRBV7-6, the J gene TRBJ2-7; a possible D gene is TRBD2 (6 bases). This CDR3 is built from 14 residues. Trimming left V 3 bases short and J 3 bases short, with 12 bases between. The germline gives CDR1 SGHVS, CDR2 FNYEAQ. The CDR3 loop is CASSLGGRYYEQYF. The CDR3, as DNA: TGTGCCAGCAGCTTGGGAGGCAGATACTACGAGCAGTACTTC.

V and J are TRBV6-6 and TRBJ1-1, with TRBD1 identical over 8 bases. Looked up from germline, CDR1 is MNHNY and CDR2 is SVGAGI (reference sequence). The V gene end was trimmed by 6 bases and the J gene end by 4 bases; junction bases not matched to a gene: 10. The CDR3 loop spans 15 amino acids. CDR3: CASSYWQGAGTEAFF. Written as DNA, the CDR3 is TGTGCCAGCAGCTATTGGCAGGGGGCCGGCACTGAAGCTTTCTTT.